A single TCR beta chain is shown here with its context. These data are taken from a study of PD-1 blockade in mismatch repair-deficient tumors. Every patient had mismatch repair deficiency by PCR or immunohistochemistry. Data came from immunoSEQ multiplex PCR; TCRdb stores just in-frame clones and leaves some out. Among 90,000 to 130,000 clones listed, about 83% were seen once. This CDR3 has 13 amino acids. Germline-derived CDR1 and CDR2 are GTSNPN and SVGIG (reference sequence). Trimming left V 2 bases short and J 6 bases short, with 12 bases between. The sequence came from an adult with mismatch repair-deficient cancer. This rearrangement joins TRBV30 to TRBJ2-3, with D unresolved. Specimen: peripheral blood, collected 60 to 65 weeks after starting pembrolizumab. CDR3 DNA sequence: TGTGCCTGGAGTTGGGGAACTGGCGATACGCAGTATTTT. Protein sequence: CAWSWGTGDTQYF.